In this sample, the clone carrying this TCR beta chain turned up many times. The antigen is unknown. These data originate in a study of T-cell reconstitution after alpha-beta-depleted transplantation in children. Overall study findings and caveats: Newly generated T cells supplied most T-cell counts and diversity one year post-transplant. TCRbeta diversity was high at day 60 in some patients (a result of surviving recipient T cells and thymic progenitors). Several hundred expanded graft clones reportedly gave rise to the alpha-beta T cells present about two months after transplant.

During its preparation, the TCRbeta library received unique molecular identifiers. Using its own MiXCR run on the PCR reads, TCRdb lists one record per CDR3 protein. The sample lists under 300,000 distinct CDR3 sequences, roughly 12% occurring once. CDR3 size: 17 residues. Germline CDR1 is SEHNR and CDR2 is FQNEAQ (reference sequence). With 1 base clipped from V and 5 bases from J, the junction kept 9 bases outside the gene matches. The receptor's source is a male patient aged 2-15 years who had a stem cell transplant for chronic granulomatous disease, so the T cells may come from the graft donor. V gene TRBV7-9 combines with J gene TRBJ2-1, with 9 bases matching TRBD2. The sequences come from peripheral blood, collected 180 days after TCRalphabeta/CD19-depleted stem cell transplant. CDR3 protein: CASSLVGVAGDNNEQFF. CDR3 nucleotides: TGTGCCAGCAGCTTAGTTGGTGTAGCGGGAGACAACAATGAGCAGTTCTTC.